A single sample is the source of the 22 T cell receptor beta chains below, sequenced in a study of cytomegalovirus exposure and HLA in healthy donors (TCRdb year 2017). Library creation used the immunoSEQ multiplex PCR assay. For the multiplex PCR, a mixture combining 60 forward primers for TCR Vbeta segments and 13 reverse primers for TCR Jbeta segments was used. The immuneACCESS repertoire file appears here via TCRdb, limited to in-frame rearrangements. These files lack a portion of the clones; in checked studies, under half of the deficit traces to unresolved V genes, and the cause of the others is not known. This sample gives 160,000 or so clones in total; approximately 80% of them show up just once. Of the sample, more than 0.5% is held by the ten largest clones. Sample: PBMCs. These receptors were obtained from a woman aged 45-59 years in good health and CMV-seronegative.

The rearrangement uses TRBV6-6 and TRBJ1-5; 8 bases are a match to TRBD1. The CDR3 contains 15 residues. From germline, CDR1 is MNHNY and CDR2 SVGAGI (reference sequence). J gave up 6 bases and V 1 base, and 5 bases lay outside the gene matches. The CDR3 is CASSYLLQGAQPQHF. CDR3 DNA sequence: TGTGCCAGCAGTTACTTACTGCAGGGGGCTCAGCCCCAGCATTTT.

The rearrangement links TRBV5-1 to TRBJ2-5; TRBD2 agrees at 14 bases. The germline V gene has CDR1 SGHRS and CDR2 YFSETQ. The CDR3 covers 15 residues. Trimming took 4 bases from V and 4 from J; bases not matched to a gene: 3. CDR3: CASSPGTSGGETQYF. As DNA, the CDR3 is TGCGCCAGCAGCCCCGGGACTAGCGGGGGAGAGACCCAGTACTTC.

This clone was observed a handful of times. The gene calls are TRBV27 and TRBJ2-5; 11 bases align to TRBD2. The CDR3 spans 16 residues. Germline CDR1 is MNHEY and CDR2 is SMNVEV (reference sequence). J was trimmed by 4 bases and V by 3 bases; bases with no gene match: 7. This CDR3 is CASSFGASGGSETQYF. CDR3 coding DNA: TGTGCCAGCAGTTTTGGGGCTAGCGGGGGGTCAGAGACCCAGTACTTC.

This chain links TRBV5-4 with TRBJ1-2; the D gene is possibly TRBD1 (5 bases). Per the germline V gene, CDR1 is SGHNT and CDR2 is YYREEE (reference sequence). The CDR3 runs to 13 residues. The ends were cut back, 4 bases at V and 2 bases at J, with 9 bases in the middle. CDR3 amino acids: CASSLAGNYGYTF. In DNA, the CDR3 is TGTGCCAGCAGCCTCGCAGGGAACTATGGCTACACCTTC.

The chain combines TRBV19 with TRBJ2-2; the match to TRBD2 covers 7 bases. CDR1 is LNHDA and CDR2 is SQIVND in the germline V gene (reference sequence). The ends lost 7 bases at V and 8 bases at J; junction bases unmatched: 7. The CDR3 covers 13 residues. Here the CDR3 reads CASMVAGVGELFF. The DNA of the CDR3 is TGTGCCAGTATGGTGGCGGGAGTGGGGGAGCTGTTTTTT.

The sample holds one count of this clone. This same CDR3 is encoded by further DNA sequences in the sample. The chain links TRBV28 to TRBJ1-1; maybe TRBD1 (6 bases). Deletions cut 3 bases from V and 0 bases from J, with 8 bases between. CDR1 MDHEN and CDR2 SYDVKM come from the germline V gene. The CDR3 contains 14 residues. In DNA form, the CDR3 reads TGTGCCAGCAGTTTGGGGGGGCTGAACACTGAAGCTTTCTTT. Encoded protein: CASSLGGLNTEAFF.

This clone showed up just a few times. The J gene is TRBJ2-7, the V gene TRBV28, with D possibly matching TRBD2 (5 bases). The CDR3 has 13 amino acids. Trimming removed 5 bases from V and 4 bases from J, with 12 bases in between. Germline V lookup: CDR1 MDHEN, CDR2 SYDVKM. The CDR3 nucleotides are TGTGCCAGCAGTCCCCCGGGATCTTACGAGCAGTACTTC. This codes for CASSPPGSYEQYF.

With regard to this clone: Germline is not matched at one junction end, which may reflect a read error. The chain couples TRBV5-1 to TRBJ2-6; weak D call: TRBD1 (5 bases). Germline V gene lookup returns CDR1 SGHRS and CDR2 YFSETQ. This CDR3 spans 17 amino acids. The CDR3 DNA is TGCGCCAGCAGCTTGAGTCTGCGGCACTCTGGGGCCAACGTCCCGACTTTC. Translation: CASSLSLRHSGANVPTF.

The chain links TRBV21-1 to TRBJ1-5; no check of the table's D call, TRBD1, against the DNA was made. TRBV21-1 is given as a pseudogene. The CDR3 runs 14 residues. The CDR3 DNA reads as TGTGCCAGCAGTTACAGGGGCTGCAATCAGCCCCAGCATTTT. It is translated as CASSYRGCNQPQHF.

This chain connects TRBV27 to TRBJ2-3, with 11 bases that match TRBD2. Germline V gene lookup returns CDR1 MNHEY and CDR2 SMNVEV (reference sequence). The J segment lost 6 bases and the V segment lost 6 bases, leaving 11 bases of the junction unmatched. The CDR3 is made up of 16 amino acids. As DNA, the CDR3 is TGTGCCAGCAGCTTCCTCACTAGCGGGAGTTATGATACGCAGTATTTT. Translating gives CASSFLTSGSYDTQYF.

The chain employs TRBV10-1 and TRBJ2-3, with D unclear. Looked up from germline, CDR1 is WNHNN and CDR2 is SYGVQD (reference sequence). The CDR3 length is 15 residues. V lost 0 bases and J lost 4, with 11 bases in between. The CDR3 region has the DNA TGCGCCAGCAGTGAGTCTTGGGCCCTGGCAGATACGCAGTATTTT. The encoded protein is CASSESWALADTQYF.

The CDR3 reads CASSFSGTEAFF. CDR3 nucleotides: TGTGCCAGCAGCTTTAGTGGCACTGAAGCTTTCTTT. The genes are TRBV5-4 and TRBJ1-1; D remains unclear. V was trimmed by 2 bases and J by 4 bases, leaving 6 bases between them. This CDR3 has 12 residues. Germline loops: CDR1 SGHNT, CDR2 YYREEE (reference sequence).

The chain joins TRBV18 to TRBJ2-3; D unresolved. Trimming removed 3 bases from V and 0 bases from J, with 13 bases in between. Germline V gene sequence: CDR1 KGHSH, CDR2 LQKENI. The CDR3 length is 16 residues. CDR3 in DNA: TGTGCCAGCTCACCTGGGCTCATGAGCAGCACAGATACGCAGTATTTT. This encodes CASSPGLMSSTDTQYF.

The table lists this clone with a count of one. The chain uses TRBV6-5 and TRBJ1-1, with a weak D call TRBD1 (6 bases). The germline V gene encodes CDR1 MNHEY and CDR2 SVGAGI. The CDR3 has 13 residues. With 8 bases removed from V and 0 bases from J, the gap between germline ends came to 10 bases. The chain's CDR3 is CASGQFMNTEAFF. CDR3 DNA sequence: TGTGCCAGCGGACAGTTCATGAACACTGAAGCTTTCTTT.

The CDR3 spells CASSAPGLAHEQYF. The CDR3 DNA reads TGTGCCAGCAGCGCACCGGGACTCGCCCACGAGCAGTACTTC. The chain joins TRBV11-3 to TRBJ2-7; D possibly corresponds to TRBD2 (6 bases). CDR3 length equals 14 residues. Trimming pared 5 bases from V and 5 bases from J, leaving 16 bases between. Germline CDR1 is SGHNT and CDR2 is YENEEA.

The chain recombines TRBV19 with TRBJ2-7, with D perhaps TRBD2 (5 bases). V lost 5 bases, J lost 3 bases, and 20 bases lay in between. Germline V gene lookup returns CDR1 LNHDA and CDR2 SQIVND (reference sequence). This CDR3 contains 16 residues. The CDR3 sequence: CASSEVGAAPVYEQYF. Written as DNA, the CDR3 is TGTGCCAGTAGTGAGGTAGGAGCGGCCCCGGTCTACGAGCAGTACTTC.

The chain recombines TRBV5-1 with TRBJ2-7, with D tentatively TRBD2 (7 bases). This CDR3 is built from 16 residues. CDR1 is SGHRS and CDR2 is YFSETQ in the germline V gene. With 0 bases removed from V and 0 bases from J, the gap between germline ends came to 13 bases. CDR3 sequence: CASSLAGGRASYEQYF. For the CDR3, the DNA is TGCGCCAGCAGCTTGGCCGGGGGGCGGGCCTCCTACGAGCAGTACTTC.

V and J are TRBV9 and TRBJ2-5, with TRBD1 matching 9 bases. Germline V gene data show CDR1 as SGDLS and CDR2 as YYNGEE. Trimming cost V 0 bases and J 4 bases; bases outside gene matches: 7. The CDR3 totals 16 residues. The CDR3 nucleotides are TGTGCCAGCAGCGTAGCCGGGACAGGGTTTTCAGAGACCCAGTACTTC. Its protein is CASSVAGTGFSETQYF.

This sequence joins TRBV5-8 and TRBJ2-5; maybe TRBD2 (5 bases). V was shortened by 4 bases and J by 1 base, with 11 bases between the two germline ends. The CDR3 has 14 residues. Germline V CDR1 and CDR2: SGHTS, YDEGEE. Written as DNA, the CDR3 is TGTGCCAGCAGCCCGAGAGGGTCCCAAGAGACCCAGTACTTC. The encoded protein is CASSPRGSQETQYF.

The rearrangement joins TRBV9 to TRBJ2-3, with TRBD2 identical over 9 bases. The CDR3 runs 16 residues. From germline, CDR1 is SGDLS and CDR2 YYNGEE. Trimming cost V 4 bases and J 2 bases; bases outside gene matches: 8. The DNA for the CDR3 is TGTGCCAGCAGCCCACGGGCGGGAGGGGACACAGATACGCAGTATTTT. Translating gives CASSPRAGGDTDTQYF.

The gene calls are TRBV10-1 and TRBJ2-5; a weak D match, TRBD2 (5 bases). Germline CDR1 reads WNHNN; CDR2 reads SYGVQD (reference sequence). Trimming took off 5 bases at V and 2 bases at J, with 12 bases between the two ends. CDR3 length equals 14 residues. The CDR3 sequence: CASSTRGDQETQYF. As DNA, the CDR3 is TGCGCCAGCAGTACCCGGGGAGATCAAGAGACCCAGTACTTC.

This chain uses TRBV15 with TRBJ2-1; D gene unclear. Trimming took off 0 bases at V and 6 bases at J, with 15 bases between the two ends. Per germline, CDR1 LNHNV and CDR2 YYDKDF (reference sequence). The CDR3 extends over 16 amino acids. As DNA, the CDR3 is TGTGCCACCAGCAGAGAGGAGCTTCGTTCGGGCAATGAGCAGTTCTTC. Translation gives CATSREELRSGNEQFF.